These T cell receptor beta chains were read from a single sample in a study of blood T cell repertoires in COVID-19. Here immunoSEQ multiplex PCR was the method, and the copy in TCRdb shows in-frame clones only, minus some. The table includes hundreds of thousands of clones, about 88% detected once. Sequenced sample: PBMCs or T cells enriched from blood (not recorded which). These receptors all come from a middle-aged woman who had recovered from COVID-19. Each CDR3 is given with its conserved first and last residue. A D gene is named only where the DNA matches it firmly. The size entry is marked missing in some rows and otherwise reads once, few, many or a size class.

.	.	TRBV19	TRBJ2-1	CASSIGTNEQFF	TGTGCCAGTAGTATAGGGACTAATGAGCAGTTCTTC
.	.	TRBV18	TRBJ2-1	CASSSSQNNEQFF	TGTGCCAGCTCGTCATCGCAGAACAATGAGCAGTTCTTC
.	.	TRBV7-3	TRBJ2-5	CASSLSSQETQYF	TGTGCCAGCAGCTTAAGCAGCCAAGAGACCCAGTACTTC
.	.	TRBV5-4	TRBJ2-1	CASSLVYRGDNEQFF	TGTGCCAGCAGCTTGGTTTACCGGGGAGACAATGAGCAGTTCTTC
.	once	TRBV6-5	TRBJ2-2	CASSYFGNTGELFF	TGTGCCAGCAGTTACTTCGGGAACACCGGGGAGCTGTTTTTT
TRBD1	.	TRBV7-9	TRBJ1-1	CASSPGQQMNTEAFF	TGTGCCAGCAGCCCGGGACAGCAAATGAACACTGAAGCTTTCTTT
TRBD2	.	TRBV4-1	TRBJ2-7	CASSQAEPGLAGGPSYEQYF	TGCGCCAGCAGCCAAGCCGAACCGGGACTAGCGGGAGGGCCGAGTTACGAGCAGTACTTC
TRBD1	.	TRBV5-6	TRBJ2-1	CASSVDRSSYNEQFF	TGTGCCAGCAGCGTGGACAGGAGCTCCTACAATGAGCAGTTCTTC
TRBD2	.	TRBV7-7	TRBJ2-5	CASSRLAGGPQGTQYF	TGTGCTAGCAGTCGACTAGCGGGGGGGCCCCAGGGGACCCAGTACTTC
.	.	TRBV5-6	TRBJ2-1	CASSLGRANEQFF	TGTGCCAGCAGCTTGGGCAGGGCCAATGAGCAGTTCTTC
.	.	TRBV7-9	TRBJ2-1	CASILGSPGNEQFF	TGTGCCAGCATCCTAGGCTCGCCGGGCAATGAGCAGTTCTTC